This T cell receptor (beta chain) was observed in a study of cytomegalovirus exposure and HLA in healthy donors. General observations from the study: Immune exposure information available was restricted to CMV serostatus. There were reportedly fewer N-insertions in an Asian-associated ancestry cluster than the roughly 670-donor mean, in a later analysis. Some TCR beta chains (around 180 of them) were listed as cytomegalovirus-associated. A later analysis linked a missense DCLRE1C variant to TCR beta V- and J-gene trimming.

The CDR3 is made up of 16 amino acids. The germline V gene has CDR1 MDHEN and CDR2 SYDVKM. Trimming took 3 bases from V and 2 from J; bases not matched to a gene: 9. As concerns this clone: Its antigen remains unidentified.

PCR amplification relied on 60 Vbeta primers (plus 13 Jbeta primers). Repertoires were generated with immunoSEQ multiplex PCR, while TCRdb's copy carries only in-frame clones and drops some. The sample has over 250,000 clones, about 75% seen once. The sequence was collected from a female donor in good health and CMV-seronegative. The chain links TRBV28 to TRBJ1-1, with 7 bases fitting TRBD1. The sample taken for sequencing was PBMCs. In nucleotides, the CDR3 is TGTGCCAGCAGTTTCTCACCGGGACAGCTAAACACTGAAGCTTTCTTT. Amino acid sequence: CASSFSPGQLNTEAFF.